The text below deals with one TCR beta chain. No antigen is known for it. This sample is part of a study of CXCR3-negative and CXCR3-positive naive CD8 T cells. Among CD8+ T cells, naive ones were CD45RO-CCR7+CD27+CD95-. The TRB libraries of cDNA were built by UMI-labeled 5' RACE. TCRdb re-called the 5' RACE reads, yielding one record per CDR3 amino acid sequence without DNA. In all, the sample yields about 140,000 distinct CDR3 sequences. Study-wide results and caveats: Both naive subsets, CXCR3-negative and CXCR3-positive, displayed similar TRBV-TRBJ usage, unlike memory cells. In CXCR3-positive naive cells, the TRB CDR3s were more hydrophobic than in CXCR3-negative naive cells. Both naive subsets showed comparably high diversity, and memory CD8+ cells showed much lower diversity.

The TCR comes from a human donor in good health. Some clones in this sample may be carry-over from other donors' samples. Sequenced sample: naive CXCR3+ CD8+ T cells from blood. Subset denoted: CD45RO-CCR7+CD27+CD95- naive CD8+ T cells expressing CXCR3 (TNR3+).

The CDR3 loop reads CASSQAGGSYEQYF. This chain joins TRBV4-1 and TRBJ2-7; TCRdb calls TRBD2, which cannot be checked without DNA. CDR3 length: 14 residues. Per the germline V gene, CDR1 is MGHRA and CDR2 is YSYEKL.